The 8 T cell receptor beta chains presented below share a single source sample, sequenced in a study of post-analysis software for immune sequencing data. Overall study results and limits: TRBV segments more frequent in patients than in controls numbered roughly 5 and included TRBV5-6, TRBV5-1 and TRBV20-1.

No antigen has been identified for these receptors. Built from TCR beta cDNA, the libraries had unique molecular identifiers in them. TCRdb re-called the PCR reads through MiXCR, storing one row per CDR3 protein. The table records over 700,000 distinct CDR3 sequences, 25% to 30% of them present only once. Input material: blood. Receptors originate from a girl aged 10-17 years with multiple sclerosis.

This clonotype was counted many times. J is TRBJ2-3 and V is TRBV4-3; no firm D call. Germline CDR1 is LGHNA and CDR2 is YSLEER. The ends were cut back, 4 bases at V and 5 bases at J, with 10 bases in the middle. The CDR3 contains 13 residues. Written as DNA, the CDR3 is TGCGCCAGCAGCCCCCTTGGCGGAGATACGCAGTATTTT. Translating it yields CASSPLGGDTQYF.

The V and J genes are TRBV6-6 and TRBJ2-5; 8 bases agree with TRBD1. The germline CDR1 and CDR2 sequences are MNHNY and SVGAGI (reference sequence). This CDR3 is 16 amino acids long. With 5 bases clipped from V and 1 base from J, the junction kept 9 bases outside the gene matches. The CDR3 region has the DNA TGTGCCAGCAGTAAAAATCGCGACAGGGGCCAAGAGACCCAGTACTTC. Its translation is CASSKNRDRGQETQYF.

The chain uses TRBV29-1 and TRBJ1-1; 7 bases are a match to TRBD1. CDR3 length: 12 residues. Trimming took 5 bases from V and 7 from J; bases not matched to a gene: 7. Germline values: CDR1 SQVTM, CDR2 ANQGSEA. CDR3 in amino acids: CSVYRDSFEAFF. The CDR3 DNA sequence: TGCAGCGTTTACCGGGACAGCTTTGAAGCTTTCTTT.

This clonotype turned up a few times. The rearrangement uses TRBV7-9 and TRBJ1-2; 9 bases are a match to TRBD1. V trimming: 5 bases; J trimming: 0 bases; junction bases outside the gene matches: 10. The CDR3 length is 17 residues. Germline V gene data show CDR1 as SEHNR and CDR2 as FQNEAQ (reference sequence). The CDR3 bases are TGTGCCAGCAGCCCCGCAGGGACAGGGATAGCTAACTATGGCTACACCTTC. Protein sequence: CASSPAGTGIANYGYTF.

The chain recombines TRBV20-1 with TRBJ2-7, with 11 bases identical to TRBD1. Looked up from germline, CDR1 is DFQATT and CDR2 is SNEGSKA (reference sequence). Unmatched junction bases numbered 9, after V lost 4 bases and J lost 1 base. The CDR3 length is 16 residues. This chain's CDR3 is CSAKAGTGGLSYEQYF. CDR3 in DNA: TGCAGTGCTAAAGCTGGGACAGGGGGTCTTTCCTACGAGCAGTACTTC.

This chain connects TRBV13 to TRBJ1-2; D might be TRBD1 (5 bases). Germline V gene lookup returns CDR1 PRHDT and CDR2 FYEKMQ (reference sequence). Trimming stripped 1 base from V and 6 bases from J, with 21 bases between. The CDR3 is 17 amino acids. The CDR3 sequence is CASSLALLAEGDNGYTF. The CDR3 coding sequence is TGTGCCAGCAGCTTAGCTCTTCTGGCCGAAGGGGATAATGGCTACACCTTC. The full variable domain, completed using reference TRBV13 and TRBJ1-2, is AAGVIQSPRHLIKEKRETATLKCYPIPRHDTVYWYQQGPGQDPQFLISFYEKMQSDKGSIPDRFSAQQFSDYHSELNMSSLELGDSALYFCASSLALLAEGDNGYTFGSGTRLTVV.

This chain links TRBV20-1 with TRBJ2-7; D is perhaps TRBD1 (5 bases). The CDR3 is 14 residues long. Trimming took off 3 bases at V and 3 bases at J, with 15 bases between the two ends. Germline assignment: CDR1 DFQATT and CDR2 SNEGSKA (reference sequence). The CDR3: CSASLQVQSYEQYF. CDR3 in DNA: TGCAGTGCTAGCCTACAGGTCCAAAGCTACGAGCAGTACTTC.

The CDR3 coding sequence is TGTGCCAGCAGCTTAGATCGCTTTAGCGGTAGCACAGATACGCAGTATTTT. Translated, it gives CASSLDRFSGSTDTQYF. The rearrangement joins TRBV11-2 to TRBJ2-3, with D tentatively TRBD2 (6 bases). The CDR3 sequence is 17 residues long. In germline, CDR1 is SGHAT, CDR2 FQNNGV. V was shortened by 0 bases and J by 0 bases, with 13 bases between the two germline ends.